These 22 T cell receptor beta chains were all obtained from the same sample, sequenced in a study of PD-1 blockade in classical Hodgkin lymphoma. Only in-frame clones appear in the TCRdb table, and some are missing; sequencing was by immunoSEQ multiplex PCR. The profile shows some 21,000 clones, about 85% of them singletons. Stated time point: newly diagnosed, previously untreated cHL patient sample. Magnetic negative selection purified CD4+ T cells from thawed PBMCs. The sample was CD4+ T cells from blood. The receptor source for this set is a human donor with classical Hodgkin lymphoma.

J is TRBJ2-6 and V is TRBV5-1; D is unresolved. Trimming removed 1 base at V and 0 bases at J, with 11 bases between. Looked up from germline, CDR1 is SGHRS and CDR2 is YFSETQ. The CDR3 sequence is 17 residues long. The CDR3 reads CASSLRTTLSGANVLTF. The CDR3 coding sequence is TGCGCCAGCAGCTTGAGAACAACCCTCTCTGGGGCCAACGTCCTGACTTTC.

V is TRBV28 and J is TRBJ2-5; D perhaps matches TRBD2 (7 bases). Germline loops: CDR1 MDHEN, CDR2 SYDVKM. There are 13 residues in the CDR3. The V gene lost 2 bases and the J gene lost 5 bases, with 9 bases spanning the gap. CDR3 DNA: TGTGCCAGCAGTTTAGGGGGGGCCGAGACCCAGTACTTC. It yields the protein CASSLGGAETQYF.

The genes are TRBV23-1 and TRBJ2-7; D uncertain. TRBV23-1 is reported as an ORF; its role is uncertain. CDR3 length: 15 amino acids. V lost 9 bases, J lost 0 bases, and 18 bases lay in between. The CDR3 region has the DNA TGCGCCAGGGCGAGGTGGACCACCGACTCCTACGAGCAGTACTTC. It yields the protein CARARWTTDSYEQYF.

V is TRBV27 and J is TRBJ2-7, with a weak D call TRBD2 (5 bases). In germline, CDR1 is MNHEY, CDR2 SMNVEV (reference sequence). The V end lost 0 bases, the J end lost 2 bases, and 8 bases lay between the germline ends. This CDR3 contains 14 residues. The DNA for the CDR3 is TGTGCCAGCAGTTTATCGGGAGTAACCTACGAGCAGTACTTC. Translated: CASSLSGVTYEQYF.

V gene TRBV6-6 combines with J gene TRBJ1-5; D is unclear. This CDR3 is built from 15 residues. Germline CDR1 is MNHNY and CDR2 is SVGAGI (reference sequence). V lost 0 bases, J lost 0 bases, and 6 bases lay in between. The DNA of the CDR3 is TGTGCCAGCAGTTACTCGGAGAATAGCAATCAGCCCCAGCATTTT. Translation gives CASSYSENSNQPQHF.

This rearrangement joins TRBV7-2 to TRBJ1-2; D gene ambiguous. The CDR3 contains 15 residues. Trimming took off 1 base at V and 5 bases at J, with 14 bases between the two ends. Germline loops: CDR1 SGHTA, CDR2 FQGNSA. The CDR3 DNA reads TGTGCCAGCAGCTTAGGTGGGGTGAATATTTATGGCTACACCTTC. This encodes CASSLGGVNIYGYTF.

The V gene is TRBV6-5, the J gene TRBJ1-2; no clear D gene. The germline V gene has CDR1 MNHEY and CDR2 SVGAGI. CDR3 length: 15 residues. Trimming took 6 bases from V and 6 from J, leaving 20 bases between them. CDR3: CASSPGSSAWNGYTF. In nucleotides, the CDR3 is TGTGCCAGCAGCCCCGGAAGCTCGGCTTGGAATGGCTACACCTTC.

The V gene is TRBV27, the J gene TRBJ1-2; 7 positions match TRBD1. With V trimmed by 2 bases and J by 7 bases, 13 bases remained unmatched. The CDR3 sequence is 16 residues long. Germline-derived CDR1 and CDR2 are MNHEY and SMNVEV (reference sequence). CDR3 amino acids: CASSLRPGRGFRGYTF. CDR3 nucleotide sequence: TGTGCCAGCAGTTTACGCCCCGGCAGGGGGTTTCGTGGCTACACCTTC.

The chain combines TRBV2 with TRBJ2-3; no reliable D call. Germline values: CDR1 SNHLY, CDR2 FYNNEI. V was trimmed by 4 bases and J by 2 bases, leaving 10 bases between them. This CDR3 spans 14 amino acids. CDR3 nucleotide sequence: TGTGCCAGCAGTGCTGTCCTACCCACAGATACGCAGTATTTT. Its translation is CASSAVLPTDTQYF.

This clone appeared a few times. Other nucleotide sequences from this sample produce the same CDR3. The CDR3 is CASSLPSQETQYF. The CDR3, as DNA: TGTGCCAGCAGTTTGCCCTCCCAAGAGACCCAGTACTTC. The chain recombines TRBV28 with TRBJ2-5; no definite D call. Germline V gives CDR1 MDHEN, CDR2 SYDVKM. This CDR3 comprises 13 residues. V was trimmed by 3 bases and J by 1 base, leaving 6 bases between them.

The chain links TRBV18 to TRBJ2-7, with TRBD2 matching over 10 bases. The V gene end was trimmed by 5 bases and the J gene end by 1 base; junction bases not matched to a gene: 5. Germline-derived CDR1 and CDR2 are KGHSH and LQKENI. CDR3 length: 15 residues. The CDR3 protein is CASSGTSGTSYEQYF. Here the CDR3 DNA reads TGTGCCAGCTCAGGAACTAGCGGGACATCCTACGAGCAGTACTTC. The variable domain in full, completed from reference TRBV18 and TRBJ2-7, reads NAGVMQNPRHLVRRRGQEARLRCSPMKGHSHVYWYRQLPEEGLKFMVYLQKENIIDESGMPKERFSAEFPKEGPSILRIQQVVRGDSAAYFCASSGTSGTSYEQYFGPGTRLTVT.

This sequence joins TRBV6-1 and TRBJ2-3, with 7 positions matching TRBD2. This CDR3 has 14 residues. CDR1 is MNHNS and CDR2 is SASEGT in the germline V gene. Trimming took 7 bases from V and 2 from J; bases not matched to a gene: 6. CDR3 sequence reads: CASNPGLLTDTQYF. The CDR3 region has the DNA TGTGCCAGCAACCCGGGACTACTCACAGATACGCAGTATTTT.

CDR3 residues: CASSLSGGGLDEQFF. For the CDR3, the DNA is TGTGCCAGCAGCCTCTCGGGGGGAGGGCTCGATGAGCAGTTCTTC. The chain carries TRBV7-3 and TRBJ2-1; 7 nucleotides align to TRBD2. V shed 5 bases and J 8 bases; nucleotides not matched to a gene: 12. CDR1 is SGHTA, CDR2 FQGTGA, per germline. The CDR3 sequence is 15 residues long.

This chain links TRBV21-1 with TRBJ2-7; the table calls TRBD2, which could not be checked here. TRBV21-1 is assigned pseudogene status. The CDR3 runs to 15 residues. The CDR3 DNA is TGTGCCAGCAGCAAGAAGCGGGAGCCCTCCTACGAGCAGTACTTC. Translated: CASSKKREPSYEQYF.

The chain couples TRBV27 to TRBJ2-3; 12 bases agree with TRBD2. The germline CDR1 and CDR2 sequences are MNHEY and SMNVEV (reference sequence). CDR3 length: 17 residues. V lost 3 bases and J lost 5; bases outside the gene matches: 9. The CDR3 nucleotides are TGTGCCAGCAGTTTGGTTGGACTAGCGGGACGCATAGATACGCAGTATTTT. Its translation is CASSLVGLAGRIDTQYF.

V usage is TRBV7-2 and J usage is TRBJ2-1; 9 bases line up with TRBD2. The CDR3 extends over 15 amino acids. V lost 1 base, J lost 7 bases, and 5 bases stayed unmatched. Germline CDR1 reads SGHTA; CDR2 reads FQGNSA. The CDR3 sequence: CASSLVTSGRNEQFF. The CDR3 DNA reads TGTGCCAGCAGCTTAGTGACTAGCGGACGGAATGAGCAGTTCTTC.

The genes are TRBV25-1 and TRBJ2-5, with D tentatively TRBD1 (6 bases). The germline V gene encodes CDR1 MGHDK and CDR2 SYGVNS. V dropped 6 bases and J dropped 6 bases, with 14 bases sitting between them. The CDR3 length is 13 residues. This CDR3 reads CASSQSGGQTQYF. The DNA of the CDR3 is TGTGCCAGCAGCCAGAGTGGGGGCCAGACCCAGTACTTC. The whole variable domain, remainder taken from reference TRBV25-1 and TRBJ2-5, is EADIYQTPRYLVIGTGKKITLECSQTMGHDKMYWYQQDPGMELHLIHYSYGVNSTEKGDLSSESTVSRIRTEHFPLTLESARPSHTSQYLCASSQSGGQTQYFGPGTRLLVL.

This chain uses TRBV28 with TRBJ2-3; the match to TRBD2 covers 11 bases. Germline CDR1 is MDHEN and CDR2 is SYDVKM. Unmatched junction bases numbered 3, after V lost 2 bases and J lost 8 bases. This CDR3 has 14 residues. CDR3 residues: CASSLRGTSGTQYF. The CDR3 DNA is TGTGCCAGCAGTTTACGGGGGACTAGCGGTACGCAGTATTTT.

The rearrangement links TRBV2 to TRBJ1-1, with D perhaps TRBD1 (5 bases). Trimming pared 2 bases from V and 1 base from J, leaving 11 bases between. This CDR3 is 15 amino acids long. CDR1 is SNHLY, CDR2 FYNNEI, per germline. CDR3 sequence: CASSESRGENTEAFF. The CDR3 DNA reads as TGTGCCAGCAGTGAAAGTCGGGGGGAGAACACTGAAGCTTTCTTT.

V is TRBV6-5 and J is TRBJ1-2, with TRBD1 matching over 11 bases. Per germline, CDR1 MNHEY and CDR2 SVGAGI. This CDR3 region has 13 residues. With V trimmed by 10 bases and J by 5 bases, 6 bases remained unmatched. CDR3 nucleotide sequence: TGTGCCATCAGGACAGGGGGCTCGTATGGCTACACCTTC. Translated, it gives CAIRTGGSYGYTF.

The chain joins TRBV27 to TRBJ2-1; TRBD2 matches 14 bases. The germline CDR1 and CDR2 sequences are MNHEY and SMNVEV (reference sequence). V trimming: 3 bases; J trimming: 6 bases; junction bases outside the gene matches: 7. This CDR3 comprises 17 residues. The CDR3 bases are TGTGCCAGCAGTTTCGGACAGGGGACTAGCGGGGGCAATGAGCAGTTCTTC. Its protein is CASSFGQGTSGGNEQFF.

The rearrangement joins TRBV6-1 to TRBJ1-2; the D gene is possibly TRBD1 (5 bases). From germline, CDR1 is MNHNS and CDR2 SASEGT. The V gene lost 4 bases and the J gene lost 8 bases, with 26 bases spanning the gap. CDR3 length: 17 residues. In DNA form, the CDR3 reads TGTGCCAGCAGTGGCCAGGCTGCCGGGACGGCCTGGGGAGGCTACACCTTC. Translation: CASSGQAAGTAWGGYTF.